Listed below are T cell receptor beta chains from one sample, sequenced in a study of shared clonotypes between healthy human individuals. Assay: immunoSEQ multiplex PCR; the TCRdb copy retains only in-frame clones and omits some. The sample has some 2,100,000 clones, about 92% seen once. The sequencing input was naive CD8+ T cells from PBMCs. The source is a young man in good health. Some clones in this sample may be carry-over from other donors' samples. Each CDR3 is given with its conserved first and last residue. Fields, in order: clone size, D gene, V gene, J gene, CDR3 DNA, CDR3 protein. The D gene is left open where the match is weak. The size entry is marked missing in some rows and otherwise reads once, few, many or a size class.

clone_size: -
d_call: TRBD1
v_call: TRBV6-5
j_call: TRBJ2-7
cdr3_nt: TGTGCCAGCAGACCAGACAGGGGGGAGGTATACGAGCAGTACTTC
cdr3_aa: CASRPDRGEVYEQYF

clone_size: once
d_call: TRBD2
v_call: TRBV29-1
j_call: TRBJ2-7
cdr3_nt: TGCAGCGTTGGGGAGGGACTCTCCCCCTACGAGCAGTACTTC
cdr3_aa: CSVGEGLSPYEQYF

clone_size: -
d_call: -
v_call: TRBV27
j_call: TRBJ1-2
cdr3_nt: TGTGCCAGCCGACAACCAGGGGACTATGGCTACACCTTC
cdr3_aa: CASRQPGDYGYTF

clone_size: -
d_call: -
v_call: TRBV6-6
j_call: TRBJ2-3
cdr3_nt: TGTGCCAGCAGTTACGCCCTTAGCACAGATACGCAGTATTTT
cdr3_aa: CASSYALSTDTQYF

clone_size: -
d_call: TRBD1
v_call: TRBV7-9
j_call: TRBJ1-1
cdr3_nt: TGTGCCAGCAGCCCGCGGACAGGGGGCAGGGTCACTGAAGCTTTCTTT
cdr3_aa: CASSPRTGGRVTEAFF

clone_size: -
d_call: TRBD1
v_call: TRBV7-3
j_call: TRBJ2-7
cdr3_nt: TGTGCCAGCAGCCTCGGGACAGGGAGCTCCTACGAGCAGTACTTC
cdr3_aa: CASSLGTGSSYEQYF

clone_size: -
d_call: -
v_call: TRBV27
j_call: TRBJ2-7
cdr3_nt: TGTGCCAGCCGTCGGACCCCGCGCTACGAGCAGTACTTC
cdr3_aa: CASRRTPRYEQYF

clone_size: -
d_call: -
v_call: TRBV5-5
j_call: TRBJ2-3
cdr3_nt: TGTGCCAGCAGCGTTGGGACTTCGCTGAACACAGATACGCAGTATTTT
cdr3_aa: CASSVGTSLNTDTQYF

clone_size: -
d_call: TRBD2
v_call: TRBV27
j_call: TRBJ2-7
cdr3_nt: TGTGCCAGCAGTTTGATCGGACTAGCGGCATCCTACGAGCAGTACTTC
cdr3_aa: CASSLIGLAASYEQYF

clone_size: -
d_call: TRBD1
v_call: TRBV9
j_call: TRBJ1-5
cdr3_nt: TGTGCCAGCAGCGTAGGGACAGGGGTACAGCAGCCCCAGCATTTT
cdr3_aa: CASSVGTGVQQPQHF

clone_size: -
d_call: -
v_call: TRBV11-2
j_call: TRBJ2-5
cdr3_nt: TGTGCCAGCACCGCCGGCGGGACAGAAGAGACCCAGTACTTC
cdr3_aa: CASTAGGTEETQYF

clone_size: -
d_call: TRBD1
v_call: TRBV15
j_call: TRBJ1-4
cdr3_nt: TGTGCCACCAGCAGAGGTCGGCAGGGGGGTGAAAAACTGTTTTTT
cdr3_aa: CATSRGRQGGEKLFF

clone_size: -
d_call: TRBD2
v_call: TRBV7-3
j_call: TRBJ2-1
cdr3_nt: TGTGCCAGCAGCCCCCCCGGGGGGAATGAGCAGTTCTTC
cdr3_aa: CASSPPGGNEQFF

clone_size: -
d_call: TRBD1
v_call: TRBV15
j_call: TRBJ2-5
cdr3_nt: TGTGCCACCATTGGACAGGGGGCGCCGGTGGAGACCCAGTACTTC
cdr3_aa: CATIGQGAPVETQYF

clone_size: -
d_call: -
v_call: TRBV4-2
j_call: TRBJ2-2
cdr3_nt: TGTGCCAGCAGCCAAGATTCGGCAGGCCCGGACACCGGGGAGCTGTTTTTT
cdr3_aa: CASSQDSAGPDTGELFF

clone_size: -
d_call: TRBD1
v_call: TRBV29-1
j_call: TRBJ1-4
cdr3_nt: TGCAGCGTTGGACAGGGGGAAAAACTGTTTTTT
cdr3_aa: CSVGQGEKLFF

clone_size: -
d_call: -
v_call: TRBV7-8
j_call: TRBJ1-2
cdr3_nt: TGTGCCAGCAGCTTAGAACCTAACTATGGCTACACCTTC
cdr3_aa: CASSLEPNYGYTF

clone_size: -
d_call: -
v_call: TRBV7-3
j_call: TRBJ1-2
cdr3_nt: TGTGCCAGCAGCTTAACAGGGAGTAACTATGGCTACACCTTC
cdr3_aa: CASSLTGSNYGYTF

clone_size: -
d_call: -
v_call: TRBV5-1
j_call: TRBJ2-7
cdr3_nt: TGCGCCAGCAGCTTTCAGGGCCACGAGCAGTACTTC
cdr3_aa: CASSFQGHEQYF

clone_size: -
d_call: -
v_call: TRBV27
j_call: TRBJ2-5
cdr3_nt: TGTGCCAGCAGTTTATTTCCAGGGCAGGGAGAGACCCAGTACTTC
cdr3_aa: CASSLFPGQGETQYF

clone_size: -
d_call: -
v_call: TRBV7-6
j_call: TRBJ1-1
cdr3_nt: TGTGCCAGCAGCTTAGCGGCCTCGGAGCTAAACACTGAAGCTTTCTTT
cdr3_aa: CASSLAASELNTEAFF

clone_size: -
d_call: TRBD2
v_call: TRBV9
j_call: TRBJ2-7
cdr3_nt: TGTGCCAGCAGCGCTGGGGTGCTAGCGGGGTATGACGAGCAGTACTTC
cdr3_aa: CASSAGVLAGYDEQYF

clone_size: -
d_call: TRBD2
v_call: TRBV28
j_call: TRBJ2-7
cdr3_nt: TGTGCCAGCAGGGGGTTGAGGGAGGGCCCGAACGAGCAGTACTTC
cdr3_aa: CASRGLREGPNEQYF

clone_size: -
d_call: TRBD1
v_call: TRBV5-1
j_call: TRBJ2-7
cdr3_nt: TGCGCCAGCAGCTTGAGGGGGCTCGGGACGCCTCTCGGCGACGAGCAGTACTTC
cdr3_aa: CASSLRGLGTPLGDEQYF

clone_size: -
d_call: TRBD2
v_call: TRBV6-1
j_call: TRBJ2-1
cdr3_nt: TGTGCCAGCAGTGGATGGACTAGCGGGAGCATGGGACCCTACAATGAGCAGTTCTTC
cdr3_aa: CASSGWTSGSMGPYNEQFF

clone_size: -
d_call: -
v_call: TRBV11-2
j_call: TRBJ2-3
cdr3_nt: TGTGCCAGCAGCTTAGGTCGACTTAGCACAGATACGCAGTATTTT
cdr3_aa: CASSLGRLSTDTQYF